The rows below give T cell receptor beta chains drawn from one sample of a study of T cell responses to AZD1222 COVID-19 vaccine. The protocol was immunoSEQ multiplex PCR, while the TCRdb copy is restricted to in-frame clones and leaves out a portion. This table holds 110,000 or so clones, 70% to 90% found once. The material sequenced was peripheral blood, taken 28 days after the second AZD1222 dose. These receptors all come from an adult who received the AZD1222 COVID-19 vaccine. CDR3s include the opening cysteine and the closing phenylalanine or tryptophan. Fields, in order: clone size, J gene, V gene, D gene, CDR3 protein, CDR3 DNA. The D gene is left open where the match is weak. Size tells how often a clone was seen (once, few, many) or the class of an expanded clone, and some rows leave it out.

>NA|TRBJ2-3|TRBV11-3|NA
CASSLAGTDTQYF
TGTGCCAGCAGCTTGGCGGGCACAGATACGCAGTATTTT
>NA|TRBJ1-1|TRBV3-1/TRBV3-2|TRBD1
CASSHPLTRDSESNTEAFF
TGTGCCAGCAGCCACCCCTTAACCCGGGACAGCGAGTCTAACACTGAAGCTTTCTTT
>NA|TRBJ2-7|TRBV4-3|TRBD2
CASSQVLSGRYNEQYF
TGCGCCAGCAGCCAAGTCCTAAGCGGGAGATATAACGAGCAGTACTTC
>NA|TRBJ2-1|TRBV27|NA
CASSLGATGAHNEQFF
TGTGCCAGCAGTTTAGGCGCGACGGGTGCACACAATGAGCAGTTCTTC
>NA|TRBJ2-1|TRBV4-3|NA
CASSQVGALPNEQFF
TGCGCCAGCAGCCAAGTCGGGGCCCTCCCGAATGAGCAGTTCTTC
>NA|TRBJ2-6|TRBV24-1|NA
CATIRGGSSGANVLTF
TGTGCCACCATCCGAGGGGGGAGCTCTGGGGCCAACGTCCTGACTTTC
>NA|TRBJ2-1|TRBV4-2|TRBD2
CASSQEENGGGNEQFF
TGTGCCAGCAGCCAAGAGGAAAACGGGGGGGGCAATGAGCAGTTCTTC
>once|TRBJ1-1|TRBV11-2|NA
CASSLRSATGNTEAFF
TGTGCCAGCAGCTTAAGAAGTGCGACAGGGAACACTGAAGCTTTCTTT
>once|TRBJ2-4|TRBV4-2|NA
CASSQDHRSEDIQYF
TGTGCCAGCAGCCAAGATCATCGGTCGGAGGACATTCAGTACTTC
>NA|TRBJ1-2|TRBV25-1|NA
CASSSGSPYGYTF
TGTGCCAGCAGTTCCGGGAGTCCCTATGGCTACACCTTC